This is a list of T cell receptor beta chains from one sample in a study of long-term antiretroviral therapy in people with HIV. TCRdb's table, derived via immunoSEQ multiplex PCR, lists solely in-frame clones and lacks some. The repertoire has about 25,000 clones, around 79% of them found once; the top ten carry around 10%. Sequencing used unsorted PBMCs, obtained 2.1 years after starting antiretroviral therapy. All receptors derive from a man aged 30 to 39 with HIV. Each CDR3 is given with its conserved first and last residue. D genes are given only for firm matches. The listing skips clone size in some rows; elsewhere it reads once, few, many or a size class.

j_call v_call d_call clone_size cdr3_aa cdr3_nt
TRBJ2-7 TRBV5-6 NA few CASSLSLVSYEQYF TGTGCCAGCAGCTTGAGTCTGGTATCCTACGAGCAGTACTTC
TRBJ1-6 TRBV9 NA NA CASSVSFGSNSPLHF TGTGCCAGCAGCGTGTCCTTCGGGTCGAATTCACCCCTCCACTTT
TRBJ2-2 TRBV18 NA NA CASSPSLAGELFF TGTGCCAGCTCACCAAGCCTCGCCGGGGAGCTGTTTTTT
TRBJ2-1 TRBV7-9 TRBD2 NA CASSFDGTSKNEQFF TGTGCCAGCAGCTTCGACGGGACTAGCAAAAATGAGCAGTTCTTC
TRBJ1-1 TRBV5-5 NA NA CASSLGSSNTEAFF TGTGCCAGCAGCTTGGGCAGCTCGAACACTGAAGCTTTCTTT
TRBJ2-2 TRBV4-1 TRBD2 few CASSQDPGEGTGELFF TGCGCCAGCAGCCAAGATCCCGGGGAGGGCACCGGGGAGCTGTTTTTT
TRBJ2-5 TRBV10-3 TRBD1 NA CAIAGTGQETQYF TGTGCCATCGCCGGGACAGGGCAAGAGACCCAGTACTTC
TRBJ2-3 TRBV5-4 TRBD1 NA CASSLEGRGKADTQYF TGTGCCAGCAGCTTGGAAGGCAGGGGGAAAGCAGATACGCAGTATTTT
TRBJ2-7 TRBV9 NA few CASSVGTIGYEQYF TGTGCCAGCAGCGTAGGAACTATTGGCTACGAGCAGTACTTC
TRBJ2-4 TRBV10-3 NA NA CAISESTTGAGYF TGTGCCATCAGTGAGTCGACCACCGGGGCTGGGTACTTC
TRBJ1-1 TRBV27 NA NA CASSPMGDLNTEAFF TGTGCCAGCAGTCCCATGGGGGACCTGAACACTGAAGCTTTCTTT
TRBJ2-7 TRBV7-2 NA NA CASSLEVAAFYYEQYF TGTGCCAGCAGCTTAGAGGTAGCGGCGTTTTACTACGAGCAGTACTTC
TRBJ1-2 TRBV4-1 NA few CASSHGVTGAFYGYTF TGCGCCAGCAGCCATGGCGTGACAGGAGCTTTCTATGGCTACACCTTC
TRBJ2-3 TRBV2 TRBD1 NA CASRRPGQKIRDTQYF TGTGCCAGTCGCAGGCCGGGACAGAAGATTCGGGATACGCAGTATTTT
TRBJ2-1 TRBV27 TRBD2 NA CASSFTSGQPLDEQFF TGTGCCAGCAGTTTCACTAGCGGCCAACCCTTAGATGAGCAGTTCTTC
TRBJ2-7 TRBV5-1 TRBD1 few CASSWTGAYEQYF TGCGCCAGCAGCTGGACAGGGGCCTACGAGCAGTACTTC
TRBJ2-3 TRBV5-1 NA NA CASSSGPGPDTQYF TGCGCCAGCAGCTCGGGACCTGGTCCAGATACGCAGTATTTT